This is a list of T cell receptor beta chains from one sample in a study of blood T cell repertoires in COVID-19. Some clones are missing from TCRdb's copy, which holds only in-frame ones; the method was immunoSEQ multiplex PCR. The sample has 70,000 to 75,000 clones; roughly 78% are singletons. Sequenced material: peripheral blood. The receptor set was obtained from a man in his 60s with active or convalescent COVID-19. Each CDR3 is given with its conserved first and last residue. D genes are given only for firm matches. Clone sizes are given selectively: once, few, many, or a class where the clone is expanded.

TRBJ1-3 - - TRBV2 TGTGCCAGCAGTGGGGCGAGTACCTCTGGAAACACCATATATTTT CASSGASTSGNTIYF
TRBJ1-4 - - TRBV28 TGTGCCAGCGCCTCCCCTGTGCGGCGTGAAAAACTGTTTTTT CASASPVRREKLFF
TRBJ1-5 - - TRBV19 TGTGCCAGTAGTCCCCGGGGAGGGGATCGGCAGCCCCAGCATTTT CASSPRGGDRQPQHF
TRBJ2-2 - TRBD1 TRBV10-3 TGTGCCATCAGCACAGGGGCCCTGAACACCGGGGAGCTGTTTTTT CAISTGALNTGELFF
TRBJ1-1 - TRBD1 TRBV2 TGTGCCAGCAGGAAGGGACAGTCGGACACTGAAGCTTTCTTT CASRKGQSDTEAFF
TRBJ1-5 - - TRBV19 TGTGCCAGTAGTGCAGGGCATTATCAGCCCCAGCATTTT CASSAGHYQPQHF
TRBJ1-3 - - TRBV21-1 TGTGCCAGCAGCAAAGAGGGTGAGTGGGGGGGGCCGACCCAATTATATTTT CASSKEGEWGGPTQLYF
TRBJ2-7 - TRBD2 TRBV3-1/TRBV3-2 TGTGCCAGCAGCCGCGATCTACTAGCGGGGAGGCCGGACGAGCAGTACTTC CASSRDLLAGRPDEQYF
TRBJ1-3 - TRBD1 TRBV7-8 TGTGCCAGCAGCGGAGGGACAGGGAGCTCTGGAAACACCATATATTTT CASSGGTGSSGNTIYF
TRBJ2-1 once - TRBV10-3 TGTGCCATCAGTGAGTCCGCCTACAATGAGCAGTTCTTC CAISESAYNEQFF
TRBJ1-1 - TRBD1 TRBV10-3 TGTGCCATCAGTGAGTCCGGACAGGGGGCTGGAGGCACTGAAGCTTTCTTT CAISESGQGAGGTEAFF
TRBJ1-2 once - TRBV20-1 TGCAGTGCTAGAAACAGTGCTGGCTACACCTTC CSARNSAGYTF
TRBJ1-2 once - TRBV5-1 TGCGCCAGCAGCGGGGTGCAGGGGCAGAATGGCTACACCTTC CASSGVQGQNGYTF
TRBJ2-4 once - TRBV9 TGTGCCAGCACCTTGACAGGCAGCGAGGACATTCAGTACTTC CASTLTGSEDIQYF
TRBJ1-4 few TRBD1 TRBV5-1 TGCGCCAGCAGGGGGACAGGAGAAAAACTGTTTTTT CASRGTGEKLFF
TRBJ2-1 - TRBD1 TRBV12-5 TGTGCTAGTGGGCACGGGACAGGGGCGTTTGAGCAGTTCTTC CASGHGTGAFEQFF
TRBJ1-2 - TRBD1 TRBV6-2/TRBV6-3 TGTGCCAGCAGTTCCCCAACAGGGGATCGGGGCTACACCTTC CASSSPTGDRGYTF
TRBJ1-1 once TRBD1 TRBV12-3/TRBV12-4 TGTGCCAGCAGTTCGACAGGGCGGACTGAAGCTTTCTTT CASSSTGRTEAFF
TRBJ2-7 - - TRBV5-1 TGCGCCAGCAGCTCTCCGGGACTTCACTACGAGCAGTACTTC CASSSPGLHYEQYF
TRBJ2-1 - TRBD1 TRBV9 TGTGCCAGCAGAGGACAGGGGCTGAATGAGCAGTTCTTC CASRGQGLNEQFF
TRBJ2-3 once - TRBV7-6 TGTGCCAGCAGCTTAAATCGGGTCGCAGATACGCAGTATTTT CASSLNRVADTQYF
TRBJ2-3 - - TRBV10-3 TGTGCCATCAGTGAGCTACGGTTCACAGATACGCAGTATTTT CAISELRFTDTQYF
TRBJ1-1 - TRBD1 TRBV6-5 TGTGCCAGCAGTTACCCCGACAGGGGGCGCGGAACTGAAGCTTTCTTT CASSYPDRGRGTEAFF
TRBJ1-2 - TRBD1 TRBV24-1 TGTGCCACCAGCAGAGGGGGCGACTATGGCTACACCTTC CATSRGGDYGYTF
TRBJ2-5 - TRBD2 TRBV5-1 TGCGCCAGCAGCTTGGGCGGGGGTCAAGAGACCCAGTACTTC CASSLGGGQETQYF
TRBJ1-6 - - TRBV30 TGTGCCTGGAACCCAGGGGTATTTTATAATTCACCCCTCCACTTT CAWNPGVFYNSPLHF
TRBJ1-1 - - TRBV6-2/TRBV6-3 TGTGCCAGCAGTTACTCAAGGGGCATGAACACTGAAGCTTTCTTT CASSYSRGMNTEAFF
TRBJ1-2 once - TRBV6-2/TRBV6-3 TGTGCCAGCAGTCCCGCAGGGTATGGCTACACCTTC CASSPAGYGYTF
TRBJ2-7 - TRBD2 TRBV7-2 TGTGCCAGCAGCTTCGGGGCGGGGGAAAAGTACGAGCAGTACTTC CASSFGAGEKYEQYF
TRBJ1-4 - TRBD1 TRBV5-1 TGCGCCAGCAGCTTGGGACAGGGTTCTAATGAAAAACTGTTTTTT CASSLGQGSNEKLFF
TRBJ1-1 - - TRBV15 TGTGCCACCAGCAGAGATCCATTGGGGGCGCCCGACACTGAAGCTTTCTTT CATSRDPLGAPDTEAFF
TRBJ1-1 - - TRBV6-5 TGTGCCAGCGGGTGGGGAGGCAACACTGAAGCTTTCTTT CASGWGGNTEAFF
TRBJ2-3 - TRBD2 TRBV4-2 TGTGCCAGCAGCCATCTTTACGGACTAGCGGGGGGATCAAGCACAGATACGCAGTATTTT CASSHLYGLAGGSSTDTQYF
TRBJ1-1 - - TRBV5-1 TGCGCCAGCAGCTTGTCCGCGGCGGCGGTGAACACTGAAGCTTTCTTT CASSLSAAAVNTEAFF
TRBJ1-1 - TRBD1 TRBV24-1 TGTGCCACCAGTGATCACAGGGGACCTGAAGCTTTCTTT CATSDHRGPEAFF
TRBJ1-2 - - TRBV5-1 TGCGCCAGCAGCTTGGGGGGGACTTCCTTGGACTATGGCTACACCTTC CASSLGGTSLDYGYTF
TRBJ2-2 many - TRBV3-1/TRBV3-2 TGTGCCAGCAGCCGGGGGGACGGGGAGCTGTTTTTT CASSRGDGELFF
TRBJ2-7 - TRBD1 TRBV6-2/TRBV6-3 TGTGCCAGCAGTAGAGCCGGGACAGGGGATTACGAGCAGTACTTC CASSRAGTGDYEQYF
TRBJ1-2 - - TRBV10-3 TGTGCCATCAGTGAGTCGGGTTTCGTCGGGGGCTACACCTTC CAISESGFVGGYTF
TRBJ2-5 - TRBD1 TRBV29-1 TGCAGCGTAGCGCCCGGGACAGGGGGCGGTGTGGAGACCCAGTACTTC CSVAPGTGGGVETQYF
TRBJ2-5 - - TRBV9 TGTGCCAGCAGCCAGGGAGGGGGGGAGACCCAGTACTTC CASSQGGGETQYF
TRBJ1-5 - - TRBV28 TGTGCCAGCAGTTTGTCTGTAGACAATCAGCCCCAGCATTTT CASSLSVDNQPQHF
TRBJ2-7 - TRBD1 TRBV9 TGTGCCAGCAGCGAGACAGGGGGCCCCTACGAGCAGTACTTC CASSETGGPYEQYF
TRBJ1-4 - - TRBV18 TGTGCCAGCTCACCACAAAGGGGATCAATCAATGAAAAACTGTTTTTT CASSPQRGSINEKLFF
TRBJ2-2 - TRBD2 TRBV24-1 TGTGCCACCAGTGATTTTGGGGTGTTGGGGGGGACCACCGGGGAGCTGTTTTTT CATSDFGVLGGTTGELFF
TRBJ2-4 - - TRBV18 TGTGCCAGCTCACCATCGCAGGGGGGAAACATTCAGTACTTC CASSPSQGGNIQYF
TRBJ1-1 - TRBD1 TRBV7-2 TGTGCCAGCAGCTTATGGCAGGGGGACACTGAAGCTTTCTTT CASSLWQGDTEAFF
TRBJ2-3 once - TRBV5-4 TGTGCCAGCAGCTTAGGGACTCCAACAGATACGCAGTATTTT CASSLGTPTDTQYF
TRBJ1-4 - - TRBV20-1 TGCAGTGCTAGGACAGATGAAAAACTGTTTTTT CSARTDEKLFF
TRBJ1-1 - TRBD1 TRBV28 TGTGCCAGCAGATTCCGGGACAGGGCTATTGGTGAAGCTTTCTTT CASRFRDRAIGEAFF
TRBJ1-5 - - TRBV2 TGTGCCAGCAGCCGGGACACCCGGGGCAATCAGCCCCAGCATTTT CASSRDTRGNQPQHF
TRBJ1-3 - - TRBV30 TGTGCCTGGTCTCAGGGGTCTGGAAACACCATATATTTT CAWSQGSGNTIYF
TRBJ2-1 - TRBD2 TRBV4-1 TGCGCCAGCAGCCAAGATCATGGCGGGGGGAGGAATGAGCAGTTCTTC CASSQDHGGGRNEQFF
TRBJ2-7 - TRBD1 TRBV5-1 TGCGCCAGCAGCCTGACAGGGTTCAACGAGCAGTACTTC CASSLTGFNEQYF
TRBJ2-5 - - TRBV29-1 TGCAGCGTTGAAGGGCTGGAAGAGACCCAGTACTTC CSVEGLEETQYF